This T cell receptor beta chain was retrieved from a study of OX40 agonist ivuxolimab in advanced cancers. The table came from immunoSEQ multiplex PCR; TCRdb's copy has only in-frame clones and leaves some out. This sample has some 63,000 clones; approximately 94% occur once, and the top ten carry roughly 20%. The germline V and J ends were trimmed by 6 bases and 0 bases, with 14 bases remaining between them. The CDR3 is 15 amino acids. Germline V lookup: CDR1 SGHAT, CDR2 FQNNGV. This specimen consisted of CD4+ or CD8+ T cells sorted from blood, obtained in a trial of the OX40 agonist ivuxolimab. The chain combines TRBV11-2 with TRBJ2-5; a possible D gene is TRBD2 (6 bases). This TCR was sampled from an adult with an advanced solid tumor such as melanoma, head and neck, liver or kidney cancer. CDR3 coding DNA: TGTGCCAGCAGGGCCCATGGAGGGGACCAAGAGACCCAGTACTTC. Amino acids: CASRAHGGDQETQYF.